This T cell receptor beta chain is drawn from a study of T-cell reconstitution after alpha-beta-depleted transplantation in children. Study-wide findings and caveats: When one year had passed after transplant, most T-cell counts and diversity came from newly produced T cells.

Points on this clonotype: Its antigen remains unidentified. A read error may account for a junction end that differs from germline.

The TCRbeta library incorporated unique molecular identifiers. One entry per CDR3 protein, called by TCRdb with MiXCR from the PCR reads. The sample shows nearly 350,000 distinct CDR3 sequences, roughly 16% of them seen only once. The specimen comprised PBMCs, mostly from graft donor cells, sampled 360 days after TCRalphabeta/CD19-depleted stem cell transplant. The sequence was obtained from a male patient aged 2 to 10 who had a stem cell transplant for acute lymphoblastic leukemia, so the T cells may come from the graft donor.

CDR3 sequence: CASRLIAGVNNEQFF. The CDR3 nucleotides read TGTGCCAGCCGTTTAATAGCGGGTGTCAACAATGAGCAGTTCTTC. The rearrangement uses TRBV28 and TRBJ2-1, with TRBD2 matching over 7 bases. This CDR3 is 15 amino acids long. Germline V gives CDR1 MDHEN, CDR2 SYDVKM.